This T cell receptor (beta chain) was captured by sequencing in a study of Ad26.COV2.S vaccination and SARS-CoV-2 variants. Specified treatment: roughly 20 received Ad26.COV2.S at low or high dose, single or two shots; 5 received placebo; per-sample allocation not given. On day 63 after the first injection, vaccine and placebo recipients gave samples. Sequenced by immunoSEQ multiplex PCR; TCRdb stores in-frame clones only, minus some. Of a few hundred thousand clones listed, about 83% are singletons. The source was peripheral blood, collected in a trial of Ad26.COV2.S vaccine versus placebo. The sequence came from a person between 18 and 60 years old who received the Ad26.COV2.S COVID-19 vaccine or a placebo.

The CDR3 DNA follows: TGCAGTGCTAGTTTTGGCCAGCGGGGCTACAATGAGCAGTTCTTC. Amino acids: CSASFGQRGYNEQFF. The J gene is TRBJ2-1, the V gene TRBV20-1, with 7 bases aligning to TRBD2. The CDR3 has 15 amino acids. The J segment lost 3 bases and the V segment lost 3 bases, leaving 8 bases of the junction unmatched. Germline CDR1 and CDR2: DFQATT and SNEGSKA (reference sequence).